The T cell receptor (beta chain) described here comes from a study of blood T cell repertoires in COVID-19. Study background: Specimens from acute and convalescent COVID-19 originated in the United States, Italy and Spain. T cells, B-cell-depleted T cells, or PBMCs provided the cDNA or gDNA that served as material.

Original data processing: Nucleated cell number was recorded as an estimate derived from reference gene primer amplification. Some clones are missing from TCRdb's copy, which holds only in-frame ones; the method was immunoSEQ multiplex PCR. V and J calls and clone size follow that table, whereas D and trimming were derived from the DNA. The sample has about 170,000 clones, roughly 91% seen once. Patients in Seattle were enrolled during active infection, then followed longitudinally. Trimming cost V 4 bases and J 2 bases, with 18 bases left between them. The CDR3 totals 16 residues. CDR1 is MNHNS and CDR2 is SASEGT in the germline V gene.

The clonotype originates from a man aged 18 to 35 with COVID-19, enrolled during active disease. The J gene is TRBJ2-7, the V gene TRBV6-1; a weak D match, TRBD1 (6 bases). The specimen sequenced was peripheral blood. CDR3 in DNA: TGTGCCAGCAGTGCGACCGCGGCCAGGGGTCCCTACGAGCAGTACTTC. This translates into CASSATAARGPYEQYF.